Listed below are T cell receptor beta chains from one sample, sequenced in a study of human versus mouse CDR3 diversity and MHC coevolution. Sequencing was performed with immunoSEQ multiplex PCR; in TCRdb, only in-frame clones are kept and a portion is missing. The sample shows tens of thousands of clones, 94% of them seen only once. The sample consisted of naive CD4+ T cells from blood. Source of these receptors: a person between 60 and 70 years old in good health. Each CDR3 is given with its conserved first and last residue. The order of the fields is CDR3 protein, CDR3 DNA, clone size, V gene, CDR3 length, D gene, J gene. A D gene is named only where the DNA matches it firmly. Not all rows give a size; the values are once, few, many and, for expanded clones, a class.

CDR3aa: CASSIYEEGNYEQYF
CDR3nt: TGTGCCAGTAGTATATACGAAGAGGGCAACTACGAGCAGTACTTC
abundance: -
v_gene: TRBV19
len: 15
d_gene: -
j_gene: TRBJ2-7

CDR3aa: CASSYSTAGWYEQYF
CDR3nt: TGTGCCAGCAGTTACTCGACGGCGGGTTGGTACGAGCAGTACTTC
abundance: -
v_gene: TRBV6-5
len: 15
d_gene: -
j_gene: TRBJ2-7

CDR3aa: CASQGYNEQFF
CDR3nt: TGCGCCAGCCAGGGCTACAATGAGCAGTTCTTC
abundance: -
v_gene: TRBV4-1
len: 11
d_gene: -
j_gene: TRBJ2-1

CDR3aa: CASTVQGEAGTQYF
CDR3nt: TGCGCCAGCACCGTACAGGGGGAGGCAGGGACCCAGTACTTC
abundance: once
v_gene: TRBV5-1
len: 14
d_gene: TRBD1
j_gene: TRBJ2-5

CDR3aa: CASSETWDSPIRSYEQYF
CDR3nt: TGTGCCAGCAGTGAGACCTGGGACAGCCCGATAAGATCCTACGAGCAGTACTTC
abundance: -
v_gene: TRBV2
len: 18
d_gene: TRBD1
j_gene: TRBJ2-7

CDR3aa: CASSQDSAGADTQYF
CDR3nt: TGTGCCAGCAGCCAAGATTCAGCGGGAGCGGATACGCAGTATTTT
abundance: -
v_gene: TRBV14
len: 15
d_gene: TRBD2
j_gene: TRBJ2-3

CDR3aa: CASSKGGETDTQYF
CDR3nt: TGTGCCAGCAGTAAAGGGGGGGAGACAGATACGCAGTATTTT
abundance: -
v_gene: TRBV6-1
len: 14
d_gene: -
j_gene: TRBJ2-3

CDR3aa: CATSRDFRDTQYF
CDR3nt: TGTGCCACCAGCAGAGATTTCCGAGATACGCAGTATTTT
abundance: -
v_gene: TRBV15
len: 13
d_gene: -
j_gene: TRBJ2-3

CDR3aa: CASSLLGVATDTQYF
CDR3nt: TGCGCCAGCAGCTTACTGGGAGTGGCCACAGATACGCAGTATTTT
abundance: once
v_gene: TRBV5-1
len: 15
d_gene: -
j_gene: TRBJ2-3

CDR3aa: CASQGQGGTEGQFF
CDR3nt: TGTGCCAGCCAGGGCCAGGGGGGTACGGAAGGACAGTTCTTC
abundance: -
v_gene: TRBV18
len: 14
d_gene: -
j_gene: TRBJ2-1

CDR3aa: CASSWGSANEKLFF
CDR3nt: TGTGCCAGCAGTTGGGGCTCGGCTAATGAAAAACTGTTTTTT
abundance: -
v_gene: TRBV28
len: 14
d_gene: -
j_gene: TRBJ1-4

CDR3aa: CASSSRSQGESTEAFF
CDR3nt: TGTGCCAGCAGCTCCCGTAGCCAGGGGGAATCCACTGAAGCTTTCTTT
abundance: -
v_gene: TRBV9
len: 16
d_gene: TRBD1
j_gene: TRBJ1-1

CDR3aa: CASSLNPSVYEQYF
CDR3nt: TGCGCCAGCAGCTTGAATCCTAGCGTCTACGAGCAGTACTTC
abundance: -
v_gene: TRBV5-1
len: 14
d_gene: -
j_gene: TRBJ2-7

CDR3aa: CASTLPPGLEGYTF
CDR3nt: TGTGCCAGCACCCTCCCACCGGGTCTGGAGGGCTACACCTTC
abundance: -
v_gene: TRBV7-9
len: 14
d_gene: -
j_gene: TRBJ1-2

CDR3aa: CSVEDYGSQTGELFF
CDR3nt: TGCAGCGTTGAAGATTACGGGAGTCAGACCGGGGAGCTGTTTTTT
abundance: -
v_gene: TRBV29-1
len: 15
d_gene: -
j_gene: TRBJ2-2

CDR3aa: CASGQVGETQYF
CDR3nt: TGTGCCAGTGGACAGGTGGGAGAGACCCAGTACTTC
abundance: -
v_gene: TRBV18
len: 12
d_gene: TRBD1
j_gene: TRBJ2-5

CDR3aa: CASSAGSSSYEQYF
CDR3nt: TGTGCCAGCAGCGCCGGGTCCAGCTCCTACGAGCAGTACTTC
abundance: -
v_gene: TRBV9
len: 14
d_gene: -
j_gene: TRBJ2-7

CDR3aa: CSATVNTEAFF
CDR3nt: TGCAGTGCGACAGTGAACACTGAAGCTTTCTTT
abundance: -
v_gene: TRBV20-1
len: 11
d_gene: -
j_gene: TRBJ1-1

CDR3aa: CASRRGTDTGELFF
CDR3nt: TGTGCCAGCAGAAGAGGGACTGACACCGGGGAGCTGTTTTTT
abundance: -
v_gene: TRBV6-4
len: 14
d_gene: -
j_gene: TRBJ2-2

CDR3aa: CASSYLGQECYEQYF
CDR3nt: TGTGCCAGCAGTTACCTCGGACAGGAGTGCTACGAACAGTACTTC
abundance: -
v_gene: TRBV6-9
len: 15
d_gene: TRBD1
j_gene: TRBJ2-7

CDR3aa: CASSEGRLRGFQETQYF
CDR3nt: TGTGCCAGCAGTGAAGGAAGGCTACGAGGGTTTCAAGAGACCCAGTACTTC
abundance: -
v_gene: TRBV6-1
len: 17
d_gene: -
j_gene: TRBJ2-5

CDR3aa: CASSLGTGAVTGELFF
CDR3nt: TGTGCCAGCAGCTTGGGTACAGGGGCCGTCACCGGGGAGCTGTTTTTT
abundance: -
v_gene: TRBV5-5
len: 16
d_gene: TRBD1
j_gene: TRBJ2-2

CDR3aa: CASSMNRNGQPQHF
CDR3nt: TGTGCCAGTAGTATGAATCGAAATGGCCAGCCCCAGCATTTT
abundance: -
v_gene: TRBV19
len: 14
d_gene: -
j_gene: TRBJ1-5

CDR3aa: CASSLSRERDEQYF
CDR3nt: TGTGCCAGCAGCTTGAGTCGAGAGAGGGACGAGCAGTACTTC
abundance: once
v_gene: TRBV7-8
len: 14
d_gene: -
j_gene: TRBJ2-7

CDR3aa: CSVDRQGPYGYTF
CDR3nt: TGCAGCGTTGACCGGCAGGGGCCCTATGGCTACACCTTC
abundance: -
v_gene: TRBV29-1
len: 13
d_gene: -
j_gene: TRBJ1-2

CDR3aa: CASSEVGASGRSEQYF
CDR3nt: TGTGCCAGCAGTGAAGTGGGGGCTAGCGGGAGGTCAGAGCAGTACTTC
abundance: -
v_gene: TRBV2
len: 16
d_gene: TRBD2
j_gene: TRBJ2-7

CDR3aa: CASSGRAGGTDTQYF
CDR3nt: TGTGCCAGCAGTGGTCGGGCGGGAGGTACAGATACGCAGTATTTT
abundance: -
v_gene: TRBV2
len: 15
d_gene: TRBD2
j_gene: TRBJ2-3

CDR3aa: CASSWTQEETQYF
CDR3nt: TGTGCCAGCAGTTGGACACAAGAAGAGACCCAGTACTTC
abundance: -
v_gene: TRBV7-2
len: 13
d_gene: -
j_gene: TRBJ2-5

CDR3aa: CASSPASSYNSPLHF
CDR3nt: TGTGCCAGCTCACCAGCGAGCTCCTATAATTCACCCCTCCACTTT
abundance: -
v_gene: TRBV18
len: 15
d_gene: -
j_gene: TRBJ1-6

CDR3aa: CASGLAVAGGSSEKLFF
CDR3nt: TGTGCTAGTGGTTTGGCAGTCGCAGGGGGTTCCAGTGAAAAACTGTTTTTT
abundance: -
v_gene: TRBV12-5
len: 17
d_gene: TRBD1
j_gene: TRBJ1-4

CDR3aa: CASGLALTQQGNEQFF
CDR3nt: TGTGCTAGTGGTTTGGCACTAACCCAACAGGGAAATGAGCAGTTCTTC
abundance: -
v_gene: TRBV12-5
len: 16
d_gene: -
j_gene: TRBJ2-1

CDR3aa: CSATDSLYEQYF
CDR3nt: TGCAGCGCAACGGACAGTCTCTACGAGCAGTACTTC
abundance: -
v_gene: TRBV29-1
len: 12
d_gene: -
j_gene: TRBJ2-7

CDR3aa: CASSVRAGGREQYF
CDR3nt: TGTGCCAGCAGCGTTCGAGCGGGAGGGCGTGAGCAGTACTTC
abundance: few
v_gene: TRBV5-4
len: 14
d_gene: TRBD2
j_gene: TRBJ2-7

CDR3aa: CANSLPNLAGGTDTQYF
CDR3nt: TGCGCCAACAGCTTGCCCAACCTAGCGGGGGGCACAGATACGCAGTATTTT
abundance: -
v_gene: TRBV5-1
len: 17
d_gene: TRBD2
j_gene: TRBJ2-3

CDR3aa: CASKGNRSGEQYF
CDR3nt: TGCGCCAGCAAAGGAAACAGGTCGGGTGAGCAGTACTTC
abundance: -
v_gene: TRBV5-1
len: 13
d_gene: -
j_gene: TRBJ2-5

CDR3aa: CASSERRDSNQPQHF
CDR3nt: TGTGCCAGCAGTGAACGGAGGGACAGCAATCAGCCCCAGCATTTT
abundance: -
v_gene: TRBV2
len: 15
d_gene: -
j_gene: TRBJ1-5

CDR3aa: CASSSQGAYEQYF
CDR3nt: TGTGCCAGCAGCTCTCAGGGGGCCTACGAGCAGTACTTC
abundance: -
v_gene: TRBV5-4
len: 13
d_gene: TRBD1
j_gene: TRBJ2-7

CDR3aa: CASSATSGRAGYEQYF
CDR3nt: TGTGCCAGCTCAGCAACTAGCGGGAGGGCCGGGTACGAGCAGTACTTC
abundance: -
v_gene: TRBV18
len: 16
d_gene: TRBD2
j_gene: TRBJ2-7

CDR3aa: CASSLDSQETQYF
CDR3nt: TGTGCCAGCAGTCTGGACAGCCAAGAGACCCAGTACTTC
abundance: -
v_gene: TRBV2
len: 13
d_gene: -
j_gene: TRBJ2-5

CDR3aa: CASSLVAGGIPSTDTQYF
CDR3nt: TGCGCCAGCAGCTTGGTGGCGGGAGGTATCCCTAGCACAGATACGCAGTATTTT
abundance: -
v_gene: TRBV5-1
len: 18
d_gene: TRBD2
j_gene: TRBJ2-3

CDR3aa: CASSRDNEQFF
CDR3nt: TGTGCCAGCAGTAGAGACAATGAGCAGTTCTTC
abundance: -
v_gene: TRBV5-6
len: 11
d_gene: -
j_gene: TRBJ2-1

CDR3aa: CASSTSTGNSPLHF
CDR3nt: TGCGCCAGCAGCACGTCCACAGGGAATTCACCCCTCCACTTT
abundance: -
v_gene: TRBV5-1
len: 14
d_gene: -
j_gene: TRBJ1-6

CDR3aa: CASSGVGTGGQGAEAFF
CDR3nt: TGTGCCAGTAGTGGCGTTGGGACAGGGGGCCAGGGGGCTGAAGCTTTCTTT
abundance: -
v_gene: TRBV19
len: 17
d_gene: TRBD1
j_gene: TRBJ1-1